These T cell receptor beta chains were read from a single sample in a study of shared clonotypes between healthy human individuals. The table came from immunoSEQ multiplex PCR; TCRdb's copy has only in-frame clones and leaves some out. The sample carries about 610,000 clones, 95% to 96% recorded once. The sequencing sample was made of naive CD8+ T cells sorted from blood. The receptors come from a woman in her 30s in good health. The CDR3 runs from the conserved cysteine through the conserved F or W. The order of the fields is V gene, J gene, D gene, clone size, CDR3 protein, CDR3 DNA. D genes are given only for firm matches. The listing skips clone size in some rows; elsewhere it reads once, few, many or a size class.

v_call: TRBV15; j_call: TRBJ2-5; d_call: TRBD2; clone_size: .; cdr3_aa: CATSRDSGSLETQYF; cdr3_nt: TGTGCCACCAGCAGGGATAGCGGGAGTTTGGAGACCCAGTACTTC
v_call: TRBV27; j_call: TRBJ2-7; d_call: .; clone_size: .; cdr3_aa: CASSLGVSPSSYEQYF; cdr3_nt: TGTGCCAGCAGTTTGGGCGTCAGTCCTAGCTCCTACGAGCAGTACTTC
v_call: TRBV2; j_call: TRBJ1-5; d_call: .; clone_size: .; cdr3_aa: CASSERGSNQPQHF; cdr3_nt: TGTGCCAGCAGTGAGAGGGGTTCCAATCAGCCCCAGCATTTT
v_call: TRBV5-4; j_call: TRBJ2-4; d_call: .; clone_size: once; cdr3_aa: CATLDPGINIQYF; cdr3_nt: TGTGCCACCCTAGATCCTGGGATAAACATTCAGTACTTC
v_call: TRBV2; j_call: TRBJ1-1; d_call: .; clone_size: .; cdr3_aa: CASSGVRTEAFF; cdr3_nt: TGTGCCAGCAGTGGGGTACGCACTGAAGCTTTCTTT
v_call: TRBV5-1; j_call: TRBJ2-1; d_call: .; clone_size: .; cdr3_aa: CASSLVRRESSYNEQFF; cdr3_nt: TGCGCCAGCAGCTTGGTCCGTAGGGAAAGCTCCTACAATGAGCAGTTCTTC
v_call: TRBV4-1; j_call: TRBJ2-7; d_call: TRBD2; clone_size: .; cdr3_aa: CASSQSRGLAPYEQYF; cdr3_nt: TGCGCCAGCAGCCAGTCTCGGGGACTAGCGCCCTACGAGCAGTACTTC
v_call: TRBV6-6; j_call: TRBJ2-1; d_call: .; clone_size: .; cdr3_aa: CASSYYSYNEQFF; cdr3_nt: TGTGCCAGCAGTTACTACTCCTACAATGAGCAGTTCTTC
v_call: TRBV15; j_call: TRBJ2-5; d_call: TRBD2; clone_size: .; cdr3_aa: CATSTILAEQKGETQYF; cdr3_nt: TGTGCCACCAGCACAATACTAGCGGAACAAAAGGGAGAGACCCAGTACTTC
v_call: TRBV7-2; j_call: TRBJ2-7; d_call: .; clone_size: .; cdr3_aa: CASSLGPSYEQYF; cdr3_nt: TGTGCCAGCAGCTTAGGGCCCTCCTACGAGCAGTACTTC
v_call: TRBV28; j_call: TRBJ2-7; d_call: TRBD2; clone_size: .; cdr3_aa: CASSPSAGVEQYF; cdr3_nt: TGTGCCAGCAGCCCATCAGCGGGAGTTGAGCAGTACTTC
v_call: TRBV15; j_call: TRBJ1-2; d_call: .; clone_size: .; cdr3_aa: CATSLDSSNYGYTF; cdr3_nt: TGTGCCACCAGCCTGGACAGCTCTAACTATGGCTACACCTTC
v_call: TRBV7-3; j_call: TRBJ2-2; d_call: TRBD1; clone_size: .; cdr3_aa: CASSNDRGTGELFF; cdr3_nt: TGTGCCAGCAGCAATGACAGGGGCACCGGGGAGCTGTTTTTT
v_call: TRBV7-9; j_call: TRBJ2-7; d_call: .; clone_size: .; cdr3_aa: CASSLGGRETYEQYF; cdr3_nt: TGTGCCAGCAGCTTAGGGGGTCGGGAAACCTACGAGCAGTACTTC
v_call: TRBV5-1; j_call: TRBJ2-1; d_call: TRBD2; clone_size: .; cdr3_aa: CASSLGSQREYNEQFF; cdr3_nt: TGCGCCAGCAGCTTGGGGTCCCAGCGGGAGTACAATGAGCAGTTCTTC
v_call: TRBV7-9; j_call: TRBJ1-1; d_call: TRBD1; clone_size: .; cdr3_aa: CASSSTGTGVPEAFF; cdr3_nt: TGTGCCAGCAGCTCCACCGGGACAGGGGTCCCTGAAGCTTTCTTT
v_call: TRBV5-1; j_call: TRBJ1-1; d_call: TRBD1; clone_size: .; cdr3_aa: CASSFSTGGEAEAFF; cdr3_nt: TGCGCCAGCAGCTTCTCAACAGGGGGAGAGGCTGAAGCTTTCTTT
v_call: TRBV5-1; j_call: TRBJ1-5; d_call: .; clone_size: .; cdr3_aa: CASSLEPLGEPQHF; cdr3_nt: TGCGCCAGCAGCTTGGAACCGCTAGGAGAGCCCCAGCATTTT
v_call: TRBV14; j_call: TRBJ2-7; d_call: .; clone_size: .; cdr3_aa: CASSQESYEQYF; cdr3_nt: TGTGCCAGCAGCCAAGAATCGTACGAGCAGTACTTC
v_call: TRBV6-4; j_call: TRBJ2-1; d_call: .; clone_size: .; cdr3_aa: CASTCREDEQFF; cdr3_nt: TGTGCCAGCACATGCAGGGAGGATGAGCAGTTCTTC
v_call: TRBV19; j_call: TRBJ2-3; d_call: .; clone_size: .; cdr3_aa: CASSIEGADTQYF; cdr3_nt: TGTGCCAGTAGTATAGAGGGGGCCGATACGCAGTATTTT
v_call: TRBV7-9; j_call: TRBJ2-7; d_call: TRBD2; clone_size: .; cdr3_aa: CASSPREGGRAYEQYF; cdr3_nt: TGTGCCAGCAGCCCTAGAGAGGGCGGGAGGGCCTACGAGCAGTACTTC
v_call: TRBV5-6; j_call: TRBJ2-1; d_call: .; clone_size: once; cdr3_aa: CASSYGLPTYNEQFF; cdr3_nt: TGTGCCAGCAGCTATGGACTCCCGACCTACAATGAGCAGTTCTTC
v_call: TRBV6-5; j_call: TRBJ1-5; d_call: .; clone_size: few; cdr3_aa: CASSYMRGDNQPQHF; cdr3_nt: TGTGCCAGCAGTTACATGCGGGGCGACAATCAGCCCCAGCATTTT
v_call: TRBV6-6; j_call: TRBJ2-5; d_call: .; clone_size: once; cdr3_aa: CASSYSLETQYF; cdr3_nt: TGTGCCAGCAGTTACTCTTTGGAGACCCAGTACTTC
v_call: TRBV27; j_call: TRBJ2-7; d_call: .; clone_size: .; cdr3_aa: CASSFRKTPLYEQYF; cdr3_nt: TGTGCCAGCAGTTTTCGGAAGACCCCCCTCTACGAGCAGTACTTC
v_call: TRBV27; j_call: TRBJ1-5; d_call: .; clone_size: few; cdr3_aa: CASGLWPQHF; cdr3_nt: TGTGCCAGCGGTCTTTGGCCCCAGCATTTT
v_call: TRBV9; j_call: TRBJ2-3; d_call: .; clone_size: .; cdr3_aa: CASSAAGTITADTQYF; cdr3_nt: TGTGCCAGCAGCGCGGCCGGGACAATTACGGCAGATACGCAGTATTTT
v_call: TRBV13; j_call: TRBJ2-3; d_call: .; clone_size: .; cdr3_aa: CASSTRWASESTDTQYF; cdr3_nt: TGTGCCAGCAGCACCCGATGGGCCAGCGAAAGCACAGATACGCAGTATTTT
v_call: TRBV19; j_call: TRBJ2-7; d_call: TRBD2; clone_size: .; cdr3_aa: CASRPSGLAGSYEQYF; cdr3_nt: TGTGCCAGTAGGCCTTCGGGACTAGCGGGGAGCTACGAGCAGTACTTC
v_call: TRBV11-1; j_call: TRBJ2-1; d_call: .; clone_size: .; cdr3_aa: CASSFLYNEQFF; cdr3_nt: TGTGCCAGCAGCTTTCTGTACAATGAGCAGTTCTTC
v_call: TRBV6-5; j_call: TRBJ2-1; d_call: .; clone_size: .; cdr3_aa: CASSLPGAYNEQFF; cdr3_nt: TGTGCCAGCAGCCTGCCAGGGGCCTACAATGAGCAGTTCTTC
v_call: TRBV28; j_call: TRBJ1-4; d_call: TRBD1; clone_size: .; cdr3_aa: CASTPPDDGTAGRNEKLFF; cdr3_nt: TGTGCCAGCACTCCACCAGATGACGGGACAGCCGGCAGGAATGAAAAACTGTTTTTT
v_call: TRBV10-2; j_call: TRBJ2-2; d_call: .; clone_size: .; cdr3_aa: CASKVRGGGELFF; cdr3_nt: TGCGCCAGCAAGGTTAGGGGAGGCGGGGAGCTGTTTTTT
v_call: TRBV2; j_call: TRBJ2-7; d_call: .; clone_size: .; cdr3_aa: CASSEFRDAYEQYF; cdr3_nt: TGTGCCAGCAGTGAATTTCGGGACGCCTACGAGCAGTACTTC
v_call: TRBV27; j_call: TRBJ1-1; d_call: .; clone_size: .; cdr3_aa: CASSSGNTEAFF; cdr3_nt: TGTGCCAGCAGTAGTGGGAACACTGAAGCTTTCTTT